This T cell receptor beta chain was retrieved from a study of cytomegalovirus exposure and HLA in healthy donors. Findings and limits, study-wide: Most of the TCR beta V segments (in an earlier analysis) were productive either about 87% or about 30% of the time. It was confirmed in vitro that a few of the CMV-associated chains were specific for CMV antigens.

For this clone: Its specificity is not known.

A multiplex PCR was run with 60 Vbeta primers and 13 Jbeta primers. Sequencing used immunoSEQ multiplex PCR; TCRdb keeps in-frame clones, though not all of them. The sample holds about 59,000 clones; about 80% are singletons and the top ten take roughly 3.9%. With 0 bases clipped from V and 0 bases from J, the junction kept 4 bases outside the gene matches. The CDR3 spans 16 residues. Germline CDR1 reads KGHSH; CDR2 reads LQKENI. The clonotype originates from a woman in her thirties or forties in good health and CMV-seronegative. Sequencing was carried out using PBMCs. This rearrangement joins TRBV18 to TRBJ1-1; TRBD1 agrees at 7 bases. Here the CDR3 reads CASSPPGTVMNTEAFF. CDR3 coding DNA: TGTGCCAGCTCACCACCGGGGACAGTGATGAACACTGAAGCTTTCTTT.